Presented here are 6 T cell receptor beta chains from one specimen sequenced in a study of T-cell reconstitution after alpha-beta-depleted transplantation in children. A library of TCRbeta sequences, prepared with unique molecular identifiers, was generated. TCRdb reanalysed the PCR reads using MiXCR and keeps one entry per CDR3 protein. Of hundreds of thousands of distinct CDR3 sequences in the sample, 10% to 15% are singletons; the top ten hold approximately 2.1%. Here the sequenced sample was PBMCs, mostly from graft donor cells, taken 360 days after TCRalphabeta/CD19-depleted stem cell transplant. The receptors shown here come from a male patient aged 10 to 17 who had a stem cell transplant for acute myeloid leukemia, so the T cells may come from the graft donor.

This clonotype was observed a few times. The gene calls are TRBV12-3 or TRBV12-4 and TRBJ1-2; 9 bases match TRBD1. The CDR3 is made up of 13 amino acids. V lost 5 bases and J lost 8; bases outside the gene matches: 6. The CDR3 region is CASSATGGRGYTF. In nucleotides, the CDR3 is TGTGCCAGCAGTGCGACAGGGGGGAGAGGCTACACCTTC.

This clonotype was seen many times. This chain uses TRBV6-5 with TRBJ1-2; D unclear. CDR1 is MNHEY, CDR2 SVGAGI, per germline. Trimming pared 8 bases from V and 8 bases from J, leaving 12 bases between. The CDR3 consists of 11 residues. The CDR3 reads CASGWQGGYTF. In DNA, the CDR3 is TGTGCCAGCGGTTGGCAAGGGGGCTACACCTTC.

The rearrangement links TRBV7-3 to TRBJ1-4, with 8 bases matching TRBD1. V gave up 5 bases and J gave up 2 bases; unmatched junction bases: 4. The CDR3 covers 15 residues. The germline V gene has CDR1 SGHTA and CDR2 FQGTGA. CDR3 coding DNA: TGTGCCAGCAGCATGACAGGGGCTACTAATGAAAAACTGTTTTTT. This sequence encodes CASSMTGATNEKLFF.

The sample holds a few counts of this clonotype. V is TRBV20-1 and J is TRBJ2-3, with 10 bases fitting TRBD2. V was clipped by 6 bases and J by 5 bases; unmatched bases: 11. The CDR3 loop spans 15 amino acids. The germline gives CDR1 DFQATT, CDR2 SNEGSKA (reference sequence). The CDR3 here is CSANSGRAGLDTQYF. The DNA for the CDR3 is TGCAGTGCGAACAGCGGGAGGGCCGGGTTAGATACGCAGTATTTT.

This chain links TRBV27 with TRBJ2-2, with TRBD1 matching over 8 bases. V dropped 4 bases and J dropped 11; count of bases not matched to a gene: 6. This CDR3 contains 13 residues. Per the germline V gene, CDR1 is MNHEY and CDR2 is SMNVEV (reference sequence). CDR3 sequence reads: CASSSFTGGELFF. The CDR3 DNA reads as TGTGCCAGCAGTTCCTTCACAGGGGGAGAGCTGTTTTTT.

This clonotype came up a few times. The CDR3 DNA follows: TGTGCCAGCAGCGCCTGGACTAGGGAGGGGTACGAGCAGTACTTC. Its protein product is CASSAWTREGYEQYF. The chain is built from TRBV5-4 and TRBJ2-7, with 7 bases aligning to TRBD2. V was pared by 4 bases and J by 4 bases, with 11 bases of the junction left unmatched. CDR3 size: 15 residues. Germline CDR1 is SGHNT and CDR2 is YYREEE (reference sequence).